This T cell receptor beta chain was retrieved from a study of early T cells in non-severe SARS-CoV-2 infection (TCRdb year 2021). General notes on the study: Because TCR sequencing was done on bulk RNA from unsorted whole blood, the alpha and beta chains could not be paired.

The library was built by means of 5' RACE. Sequencing took place on a NextSeq 500. To correct for sequencing error and PCR bias, the TCR library protocol tagged individual cDNA molecules with unique molecular identifiers. Both TCR alpha and beta chains were sequenced, and tight co-correlation was observed between alpha and beta sequence abundances in each sample. Per the source publication's procedure: Decombinator V4 was used to perform V gene, J gene and CDR3 annotation of TCR sequences. TCRs were defined as expanded if a significant change between any two time points was detected under a Poisson model with p below 0.0001. TCR abundances were normalised to the total number of TCRs sequenced in each sample and reported as counts per million. MAIT TCRs were defined by TRAV1-2 paired with TRAJ12, TRAJ20 or TRAJ33, and iNKT TCRs by TRAV10 paired with TRAJ18. A search of VDJdb, accessed on 1 November 2021, was run for TCRs annotated to CMV, EBV and SARS-CoV-2, with TCRs annotated for multiple antigens excluded. Through fastp at Q25 and MiXCR, TCRdb rebuilt clones from the public reads, retaining in-frame beta chains. Each entry is one CDR3 protein sequence, shown with its most common DNA and genes. None of the V and J calls come from the authors' own analysis; TCRdb made them. The sample table contains more than 30,000 distinct CDR3 sequences; only one count was recorded for 6% to 7.5% of them. Of the sample, about 13% is held by the ten largest clones.

Counted from cysteine to phenylalanine, this CDR3 has 13 amino acids. Just the 39-base CDR3 DNA is kept, in frame starting at base 1. The V and J ends are trimmed by 1 base and 5 bases, leaving 5 bases between them. Sequences LGHNA (CDR1) and YSLEER (CDR2) are obtained from the germline V gene. Findings and caveats that apply to the study as a whole: Matching against VDJdb was skewed toward anti-spike CD8 responses, likely underestimated virus-specific expansions, and missed private and CD4 specificities.

This clonotype was seen more than once but under ten times. This receptor's antigen is unknown. Per-nucleotide qualities are absent, and no much larger clonotype sits a single base away. This was a case-control study nested in a cohort of healthcare workers in London, UK, who had nasopharyngeal swab PCR tests and blood samples taken every week. Healthcare workers were recruited between 23 and 31 March 2020, during the week of the UK lockdown, and were followed weekly for up to about 16 weeks. The material was whole blood, obtained at baseline. The chain is assembled from TRBV4-3 and TRBJ2-2; the D gene identity is not certain. This sequence was found in an adult who was a healthcare worker with PCR-confirmed SARS-CoV-2 infection or an uninfected control (not recorded which). CDR3 region: CASSQGETGELFF. The nucleotide sequence is given as TGCGCCAGCAGCCAAGGAGAAACCGGGGAGCTGTTTTTT.